These 27 T cell receptor beta chains share one sample of origin, sequenced in a study of shared clonotypes between healthy human individuals. Generated by immunoSEQ multiplex PCR, the TCRdb table keeps only in-frame clones and is missing some. The table includes a few hundred thousand clones, 79% detected once. The specimen sequenced was PBMCs. The receptors derive from a woman in her forties in good health. Some clones in this sample may be carry-over from other donors' samples.

The V gene is TRBV27, the J gene TRBJ2-5, with 8 bases that match TRBD1. CDR1 and CDR2 (germline): MNHEY, SMNVEV (reference sequence). Unmatched junction bases numbered 13, after V lost 8 bases and J lost 5 bases. This CDR3 is 15 amino acids long. The DNA for the CDR3 is TGTGCCAGCCGTCCGGGGGCAGGGGGCATTGAGACCCAGTACTTC. It is translated as CASRPGAGGIETQYF.

This chain joins TRBV9 and TRBJ2-3, with D maybe TRBD1 (7 bases). The CDR3 loop spans 15 amino acids. The germline V and J ends were trimmed by 0 bases and 3 bases, with 11 bases remaining between them. CDR1 is SGDLS and CDR2 is YYNGEE in the germline V gene. The CDR3 is CASSVEAGGTDTQYF. The CDR3 DNA reads TGTGCCAGCAGCGTAGAGGCAGGGGGGACAGATACGCAGTATTTT.

This rearrangement joins TRBV19 to TRBJ1-4; D is possibly TRBD1 (6 bases). Looked up from germline, CDR1 is LNHDA and CDR2 is SQIVND (reference sequence). This CDR3 comprises 15 residues. V lost 2 bases, J lost 8 bases, and 15 bases lay in between. The CDR3 loop is CASSITGQRHEKLFF. The DNA of the CDR3 is TGTGCCAGTAGTATAACAGGGCAGAGGCACGAAAAACTGTTTTTT.

The V and J genes are TRBV5-1 and TRBJ2-2, with 8 bases lining up with TRBD1. The CDR3 is made up of 16 amino acids. Germline V lookup: CDR1 SGHRS, CDR2 YFSETQ. Unmatched junction bases numbered 5, after V lost 2 bases and J lost 2 bases. The CDR3 DNA reads as TGCGCCAGCAGCTTCAGGACAGGGCAAAACACCGGGGAGCTGTTTTTT. Residues: CASSFRTGQNTGELFF. Variable domain in full (rest from reference TRBV5-1 and TRBJ2-2): KAGVTQTPRYLIKTRGQQVTLSCSPISGHRSVSWYQQTPGQGLQFLFEYFSETQRNKGNFPGRFSGRQFSNSRSEMNVSTLELGDSALYLCASSFRTGQNTGELFFGEGSRLTVL.

The V and J genes are TRBV5-6 and TRBJ2-7; 7 bases are shared with TRBD1. V gave up 2 bases and J gave up 1 base; unmatched junction bases: 6. Per the germline V gene, CDR1 is SGHDT and CDR2 is YYEEEE. CDR3 size: 15 residues. The CDR3 DNA follows: TGTGCCAGCAGCTTATCGACAGGGCCTTCCTACGAGCAGTACTTC. Translated, it gives CASSLSTGPSYEQYF.

The gene calls are TRBV5-1 and TRBJ2-7; D gene ambiguous. The germline CDR1 and CDR2 sequences are SGHRS and YFSETQ. The V gene lost 1 base and the J gene lost 3 bases, with 8 bases spanning the gap. The CDR3 is 13 amino acids. This chain's CDR3 is CASSLRSNYEQYF. The CDR3 DNA follows: TGCGCCAGCAGCTTGAGGTCGAACTACGAGCAGTACTTC.

This clone has more than one count but fewer than ten. The rearrangement links TRBV5-1 to TRBJ2-7; weak D call: TRBD1 (5 bases). The germline gives CDR1 SGHRS, CDR2 YFSETQ. This CDR3 has 14 amino acids. V gave up 5 bases and J gave up 2 bases, with 14 bases separating them. In nucleotides, the CDR3 is TGCGCCAGCAGTTACACAGGTCTTCCCTACGAGCAGTACTTC. Amino acid sequence: CASSYTGLPYEQYF.

The chain is built from TRBV5-1 and TRBJ2-5, with 10 bases fitting TRBD1. Germline-derived CDR1 and CDR2 are SGHRS and YFSETQ. The CDR3 consists of 16 residues. V shed 3 bases and J 4 bases; nucleotides not matched to a gene: 9. The CDR3 DNA is TGCGCCAGCAGCTCGACAGGGGGCCGGTTCTCAGAGACCCAGTACTTC. Amino acid sequence: CASSSTGGRFSETQYF.

The chain is built from TRBV7-6 and TRBJ1-4; a possible D gene is TRBD1 (6 bases). The V gene lost 5 bases and the J gene lost 8 bases, with 15 bases spanning the gap. This CDR3 spans 14 amino acids. From germline, CDR1 is SGHVS and CDR2 FNYEAQ. CDR3 sequence: CASSPNRVEEKLFF. The CDR3 coding sequence is TGTGCCAGCAGCCCAAACAGGGTGGAGGAAAAACTGTTTTTT.

The chain recombines TRBV9 with TRBJ2-7, with 11 bases aligning to TRBD2. V shed 5 bases, J shed 4 bases, and the junction held 8 bases outside the gene matches. The CDR3 totals 15 residues. The germline gives CDR1 SGDLS, CDR2 YYNGEE. CDR3 DNA: TGTGCCAGCAGTCTAGCGGGAGGCTCGCGTTACGAGCAGTACTTC. This translates into CASSLAGGSRYEQYF.

The rearrangement uses TRBV27 and TRBJ2-7; 7 bases fit TRBD1. Per germline, CDR1 MNHEY and CDR2 SMNVEV (reference sequence). The CDR3 totals 13 residues. Trimming removed 5 bases from V and 6 bases from J; junction bases left unmatched: 7. CDR3 sequence reads: CASSATGLGEQYF. CDR3 DNA: TGTGCCAGCAGTGCGACAGGGTTGGGCGAGCAGTACTTC.

This chain joins TRBV21-1 and TRBJ2-1; TRBD2, as called in the table, went unchecked against the DNA. TRBV21-1 is recorded as a pseudogene. The CDR3 runs 18 residues. The CDR3 is CASTTGGASTNSYNEQFF. The DNA for the CDR3 is TGTGCCAGCACAACCGGTGGAGCTAGCACTAACTCCTACAATGAGCAGTTCTTC.

The chain combines TRBV7-9 with TRBJ1-1; 7 nucleotides align to TRBD1. V was clipped by 5 bases and J by 1 base; unmatched bases: 7. Germline loops: CDR1 SEHNR, CDR2 FQNEAQ (reference sequence). The CDR3 loop spans 15 amino acids. The CDR3 sequence is CASSVKGTENTEAFF. CDR3 coding DNA: TGTGCCAGCAGCGTGAAGGGGACAGAGAACACTGAAGCTTTCTTT.

The chain has TRBV7-3 and TRBJ2-5; 7 bases fit TRBD2. This CDR3 spans 14 amino acids. V lost 5 bases, J lost 5 bases, and 8 bases stayed unmatched. Germline CDR1 reads SGHTA; CDR2 reads FQGTGA. In DNA, the CDR3 is TGTGCCAGCAGCCCACTTGGACTAGAGGAGACCCAGTACTTC. Translating gives CASSPLGLEETQYF.

This clone has only a few counts. This chain connects TRBV19 to TRBJ2-7; 12 bases fit TRBD2. The CDR3 has 17 residues. Per the germline V gene, CDR1 is LNHDA and CDR2 is SQIVND (reference sequence). V lost 2 bases and J lost 2; bases outside the gene matches: 7. CDR3 bases: TGTGCCAGTAGTATACCGACTAGCGGGGGTACCACCTACGAGCAGTACTTC. It is translated as CASSIPTSGGTTYEQYF.

The rearrangement uses TRBV4-1 and TRBJ2-1; 10 nucleotides line up with TRBD2. The CDR3 covers 14 residues. The germline V gene encodes CDR1 MGHRA and CDR2 YSYEKL. Unmatched junction bases numbered 6, after V lost 0 bases and J lost 13 bases. The CDR3 here is CASSQDSLAGAQFF. CDR3 bases: TGCGCCAGCAGCCAAGATAGCCTAGCGGGGGCCCAGTTCTTC.

The chain couples TRBV27 to TRBJ2-3; 13 bases map to TRBD2. Trimming took 5 bases from V and 4 from J; bases not matched to a gene: 3. The CDR3 loop spans 15 amino acids. The germline V gene encodes CDR1 MNHEY and CDR2 SMNVEV (reference sequence). In DNA form, the CDR3 reads TGTGCCAGCAGTGGACTAGCGGGAGTCGCAGATACGCAGTATTTT. As protein: CASSGLAGVADTQYF.

On this clone itself: This likely traces to a read error, being one base from a far larger clone. Within the sample, other DNA sequences also encode this same CDR3. The chain recombines TRBV2 with TRBJ1-1; D gene unclear. This CDR3 is built from 14 residues. The ends were cut back, 0 bases at V and 5 bases at J, with 10 bases in the middle. Germline V gene data show CDR1 as SNHLY and CDR2 as FYNNEI. The CDR3 DNA sequence: TGTGCCAGCAGTGAAGCTGTAAAGCTGACTGAAGCTTTCTTT. This translates into CASSEAVKLTEAFF. The full variable domain, rest sourced from reference TRBV2 and TRBJ1-1, is EPEVTQTPSHQVTQMGQEVILRCVPISNHLYFYWYRQILGQKVEFLVSFYNNEISEKSEIFDDQFSVERPDGSNFTLKIRSTKLEDSAMYFCASSEAVKLTEAFFGQGTRLTVV.

The chain recombines TRBV4-1 with TRBJ2-1; tentatively, D is TRBD2 (5 bases). The germline V gene encodes CDR1 MGHRA and CDR2 YSYEKL. The length of the CDR3 is 14 residues. Between the trimmed V and J ends, which lost 1 base and 3 bases, there was a span of 7 bases. The CDR3: CASSQGLLYNEQFF. CDR3 nucleotides: TGCGCCAGCAGCCAAGGACTACTCTACAATGAGCAGTTCTTC.

This chain uses TRBV19 with TRBJ2-7; 8 positions agree with TRBD1. CDR1 and CDR2 (germline): LNHDA, SQIVND (reference sequence). Trimming at V came to 8 bases and at J to 4 bases, leaving 13 bases not matched to a gene. The CDR3 covers 15 residues. DNA of the CDR3: TGTGCCAGTGCCCTCGGACAGGGCAGTTTGTACGAGCAGTACTTC. Translating gives CASALGQGSLYEQYF.

The rearrangement links TRBV7-9 to TRBJ1-3; D not resolved. The V and J ends lost 5 bases and 4 bases respectively, with 12 bases between them. The germline V gene encodes CDR1 SEHNR and CDR2 FQNEAQ (reference sequence). This CDR3 is 14 amino acids long. The CDR3 is CASSLTSLGNTIYF. The CDR3, as DNA: TGTGCCAGCAGCCTTACCTCCTTAGGAAACACCATATATTTT. Full variable domain (rest looked up from reference TRBV7-9 and TRBJ1-3): DTGVSQNPRHKITKRGQNVTFRCDPISEHNRLYWYRQTLGQGPEFLTYFQNEAQLEKSRLLSDRFSAERPKGSFSTLEIQRTEQGDSAMYLCASSLTSLGNTIYFGEGSWLTVV.

The rearrangement links TRBV30 to TRBJ1-5; D ambiguous. The germline V gene has CDR1 GTSNPN and CDR2 SVGIG (reference sequence). The CDR3 contains 14 residues. V lost 0 bases and J 6 bases, leaving 12 bases between the germline ends. The CDR3 protein is CAWSVNLEAQPQHF. CDR3 coding DNA: TGTGCCTGGAGTGTAAATCTGGAAGCTCAGCCCCAGCATTTT.

This chain links TRBV19 with TRBJ2-1; 8 bases line up with TRBD1. Trimming took 5 bases from V and 7 from J; bases not matched to a gene: 10. Germline lookup yields CDR1 LNHDA and CDR2 SQIVND (reference sequence). The CDR3 loop spans 15 amino acids. CDR3 bases: TGTGCCAGTAGTTCAACAGGGGGGTTCGGTAATGAGCAGTTCTTC. Translating it yields CASSSTGGFGNEQFF.

This clone was observed once. The chain has TRBV10-3 and TRBJ2-2; TRBD2 matches at 11 bases. The CDR3 spans 16 residues. From germline, CDR1 is ENHRY and CDR2 SYGVKD. Losses at the gene ends were 3 bases for V and 3 bases for J; bases not matched to a gene: 3. CDR3 in amino acids: CAISDTSGRDTGELFF. The CDR3, as DNA: TGTGCCATCAGTGATACTAGCGGGAGAGACACCGGGGAGCTGTTTTTT.

This clone came up once. The chain carries TRBV6-5 and TRBJ1-2, with 7 bases identical to TRBD1. V lost 5 bases to trimming and J lost 10 bases; unmatched junction nucleotides: 13. Germline V gene lookup returns CDR1 MNHEY and CDR2 SVGAGI. This CDR3 spans 14 amino acids. The chain's CDR3 is CASSQPGQRSLYTF. The CDR3 DNA reads TGTGCCAGCAGTCAGCCGGGACAGCGAAGCCTCTACACCTTC.

A few counts support this clone. The gene calls are TRBV2 and TRBJ1-2, with 9 bases lining up with TRBD1. Germline V lookup: CDR1 SNHLY, CDR2 FYNNEI. CDR3 length: 12 residues. V shed 9 bases, J shed 7 bases, and the junction held 6 bases outside the gene matches. This chain's CDR3 is CASGTGWGGYTF. The CDR3 nucleotides read TGTGCCAGTGGGACAGGGTGGGGTGGCTACACCTTC.

This clone has only one observation. The chain couples TRBV9 to TRBJ1-4; unclear D gene. The V end lost 0 bases, the J end lost 0 bases, and 9 bases lay between the germline ends. The V gene's germline CDR1 is SGDLS and CDR2 YYNGEE. The CDR3 runs 16 residues. CDR3 loop: CASSVGTETTNEKLFF. The CDR3 DNA reads TGTGCCAGCAGCGTAGGGACGGAAACAACTAATGAAAAACTGTTTTTT.